This T cell receptor (beta chain) was identified during a study of cytomegalovirus exposure and HLA in healthy donors. The primer mix had 60 Vbeta and 13 Jbeta primers. Clones were sequenced by immunoSEQ multiplex PCR, and TCRdb holds only the in-frame ones, with some missing. The sample gives roughly 190,000 clones, roughly 80% of which show up once; 3.1% is in the top ten. Each donor was healthy, and each was a bone marrow donor. The clonotype comes from a woman in her twenties or thirties in good health and CMV-seropositive. Sample: PBMCs.

CDR3 amino acids: CASSKDFSYNEQFF. DNA of the CDR3: TGTGCCAGCAGTAAGGACTTTTCCTACAATGAGCAGTTCTTC. The V call is TRBV6-5, the J call TRBJ2-1; D is possibly TRBD2 (5 bases). The length of the CDR3 is 14 residues. CDR1 is MNHEY, CDR2 SVGAGI, per germline. V lost 5 bases, J lost 1 base, and 9 bases lay in between.